These T cell receptor beta chains were read from a single sample in a study of Ad26.COV2.S vaccination and SARS-CoV-2 variants. Generated by immunoSEQ multiplex PCR, the TCRdb table keeps only in-frame clones and is missing some. The table lists 350,000 to 450,000 clones, roughly 81% of them singletons. The sequences come from peripheral blood, collected in a trial of Ad26.COV2.S vaccine versus placebo. The origin of the receptors is a person between 18 and 65 years old who received the Ad26.COV2.S COVID-19 vaccine or a placebo. Both conserved end residues are part of each CDR3. D genes are given only for firm matches. A row's size may be missing; if present it is once, few, many or a size class.

d_call	v_call	j_call	clone_size	cdr3_aa	cdr3_nt
NA	TRBV29-1	TRBJ1-2	few	CSVVTKGGYGYTF	TGCAGCGTTGTGACCAAGGGTGGCTATGGCTACACCTTC
NA	TRBV7-9	TRBJ2-7	NA	CASTRDAAYEQYF	TGTGCCAGCACCCGGGACGCGGCCTACGAGCAGTACTTC
TRBD1	TRBV27	TRBJ2-2	NA	CASNLQGIPVTGELFF	TGTGCCAGCAATCTACAGGGGATTCCGGTCACCGGGGAGCTGTTTTTT
NA	TRBV19	TRBJ2-6	once	CASTPRGTPLSGANVLTF	TGTGCCAGTACCCCCCGCGGGACTCCATTATCTGGGGCCAACGTCCTGACTTTC
TRBD1	TRBV7-2	TRBJ1-2	few	CASSVDRGRGYTF	TGTGCCAGCAGCGTAGACAGGGGCAGGGGCTACACCTTC
NA	TRBV7-2	TRBJ1-1	NA	CASSTQSYSEAFF	TGTGCCAGCAGCACCCAGTCATACAGCGAAGCTTTCTTT
TRBD1	TRBV6-2/TRBV6-3	TRBJ1-5	NA	CASSTTGNRQPQHF	TGTGCCAGCAGTACGACAGGGAATCGTCAGCCCCAGCATTTT
NA	TRBV2	TRBJ2-1	few	CASSGTLGVGRNEQFF	TGTGCCAGCAGCGGGACACTCGGGGTGGGACGAAATGAGCAGTTCTTC
TRBD2	TRBV11-2	TRBJ2-1	NA	CASSLESGLAGDPTYNEQFF	TGTGCCAGCAGCTTAGAAAGTGGACTAGCGGGAGATCCTACCTACAATGAGCAGTTCTTC
NA	TRBV3-1/TRBV3-2	TRBJ2-7	once	CASSQGSRSYEQYF	TGTGCCAGCAGCCAAGGGTCAAGGTCCTACGAGCAGTACTTC
NA	TRBV5-4	TRBJ2-1	once	CASSSQGAYNEQFF	TGTGCCAGCAGCTCACAGGGAGCCTACAATGAGCAGTTCTTC
TRBD1	TRBV30	TRBJ2-5	NA	CAWSWSTGAWETQYF	TGTGCCTGGAGTTGGTCGACAGGGGCGTGGGAGACCCAGTACTTC
TRBD1	TRBV6-2/TRBV6-3	TRBJ2-7	NA	CASSYLGQGYEQYF	TGTGCCAGCAGTTATCTTGGACAGGGTTACGAGCAGTACTTC
NA	TRBV7-9	TRBJ1-3	NA	CASSRKGPRNTIYF	TGTGCCAGCAGTCGCAAGGGGCCTAGAAACACCATATATTTT
NA	TRBV30	TRBJ2-3	NA	CAWSHDRKRTDTQYF	TGTGCCTGGAGTCATGACAGGAAACGCACAGATACGCAGTATTTT
TRBD1	TRBV5-6	TRBJ1-2	NA	CASSLAGTGGHGYTF	TGTGCCAGCAGCTTGGCAGGGACAGGGGGACATGGCTACACCTTC
TRBD1	TRBV18	TRBJ2-1	NA	CASSGQGSNEQFF	TGTGCCAGCTCAGGACAGGGGTCCAATGAGCAGTTCTTC